This entry concerns a single T cell receptor (beta chain). The target antigen is unknown. Since no conserved phenylalanine or tryptophan closes the CDR3, a read error is the likely cause. Treg sorting used a CD4+CD25+CD127-/low gate. TCRdb re-analysed the 5' RACE reads in MiXCR, keeping a single row per CDR3 protein. The sample comprises about 9,800 distinct CDR3 sequences, more than 20% of which are singletons, and approximately 3.2% rests with the top ten. Study-level findings and limits: Tumor-infiltrating Treg TCR alpha and beta sequences overlapped most with tumor naive CD4+ T cells, then blood naive.

This sequence originates from a female donor with breast cancer. Specimen: Tregs sorted from blood.

CDR3 in amino acids: CASSLGTGPNNEQFL. For the CDR3, the DNA is TGCGCCAGCAGCTTGGGAACAGGCCCCAACAATGAGCAGTTCCTC. This chain joins TRBV5-1 and TRBJ2-1; D perhaps matches TRBD1 (5 bases). CDR1 and CDR2 from the germline V gene are SGHRS and YFSETQ. With 0 bases removed from V and 5 bases from J, the gap between germline ends came to 12 bases. The CDR3 contains 15 residues.